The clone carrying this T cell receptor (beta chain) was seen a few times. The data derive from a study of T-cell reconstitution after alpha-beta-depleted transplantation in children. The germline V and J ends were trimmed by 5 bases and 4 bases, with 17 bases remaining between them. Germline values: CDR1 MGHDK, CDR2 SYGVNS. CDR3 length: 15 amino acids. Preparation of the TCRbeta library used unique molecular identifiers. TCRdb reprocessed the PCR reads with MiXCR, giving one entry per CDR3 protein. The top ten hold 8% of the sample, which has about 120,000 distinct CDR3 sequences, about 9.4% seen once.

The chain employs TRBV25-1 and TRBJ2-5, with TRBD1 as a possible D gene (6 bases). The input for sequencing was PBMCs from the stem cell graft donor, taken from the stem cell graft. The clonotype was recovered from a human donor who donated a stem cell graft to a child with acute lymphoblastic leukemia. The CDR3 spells CASSSGQSRLETQYF. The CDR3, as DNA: TGTGCCAGCAGTTCTGGACAGAGTCGTCTAGAGACCCAGTACTTC.